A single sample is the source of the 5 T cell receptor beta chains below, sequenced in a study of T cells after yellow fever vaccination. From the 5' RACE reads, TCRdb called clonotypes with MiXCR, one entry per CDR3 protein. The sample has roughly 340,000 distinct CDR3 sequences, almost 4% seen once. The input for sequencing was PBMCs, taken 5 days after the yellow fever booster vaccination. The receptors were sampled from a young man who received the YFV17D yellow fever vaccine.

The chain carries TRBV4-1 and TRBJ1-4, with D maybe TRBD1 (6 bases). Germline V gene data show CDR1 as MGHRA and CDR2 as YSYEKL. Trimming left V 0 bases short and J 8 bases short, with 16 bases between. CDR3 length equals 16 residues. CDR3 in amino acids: CASSQEGGGRREKLFF. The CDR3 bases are TGCGCCAGCAGCCAAGAAGGGGGGGGACGAAGGGAAAAACTGTTTTTT.

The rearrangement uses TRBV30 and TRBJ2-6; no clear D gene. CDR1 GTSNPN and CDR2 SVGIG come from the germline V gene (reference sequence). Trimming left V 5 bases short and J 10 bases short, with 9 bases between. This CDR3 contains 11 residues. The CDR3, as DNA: TGTGCCTGGGATGAAATAAACGTCCTGACTTTC. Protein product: CAWDEINVLTF.

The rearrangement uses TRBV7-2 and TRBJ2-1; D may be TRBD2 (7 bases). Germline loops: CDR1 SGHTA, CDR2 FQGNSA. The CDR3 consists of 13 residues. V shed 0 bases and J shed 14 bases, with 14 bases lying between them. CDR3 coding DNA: TGTGCCAGCAGCTTAGCGCCGGGGGGCAACGAGTTCTTC. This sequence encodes CASSLAPGGNEFF.

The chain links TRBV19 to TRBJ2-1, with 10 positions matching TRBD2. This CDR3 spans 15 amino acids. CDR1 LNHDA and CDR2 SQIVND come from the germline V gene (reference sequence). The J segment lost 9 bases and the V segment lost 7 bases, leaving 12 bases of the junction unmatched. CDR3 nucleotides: TGTGCCAGTACCCAAACCGGGCTAGCGGGGGTTGAGCAGTTCTTC. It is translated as CASTQTGLAGVEQFF.

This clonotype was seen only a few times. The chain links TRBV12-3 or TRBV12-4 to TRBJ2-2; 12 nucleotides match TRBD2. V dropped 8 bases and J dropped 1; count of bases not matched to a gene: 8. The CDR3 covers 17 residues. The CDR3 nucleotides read TGTGCCAGCGGGTCTAGCGGGGGGGCCGGGAACACCGGGGAGCTGTTTTTT. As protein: CASGSSGGAGNTGELFF.